A selection of T cell receptor beta chains follows, all from one sample in a study of response to subunit inactivated influenza vaccine. Each CDR3 protein is one row after TCRdb ran MiXCR on the RT-PCR reads. This sample has some 500,000 distinct CDR3 sequences, with about 25% found just once. The sample consisted of CD4+ T cells sorted from PBMCs, taken approximately 5 days after vaccination. These TCRs come from a man aged 45-65 years who received an inactivated influenza vaccine. Each CDR3 is given with its conserved first and last residue. A D gene is named only where the DNA matches it firmly. Clone size is given for some rows only: seen once, a few or many times, or a class if the clone is expanded.

TGTGCCAGCAGCAGACAGGGACCCGACGGGGAGCTGTTTTTT CASSRQGPDGELFF . TRBV7-2 TRBD1 TRBJ2-2
TGTGCCAGCTCACCCCAGACACCTGCTAGCAATCAGCCCCAGCATTTT CASSPQTPASNQPQHF . TRBV18 . TRBJ1-5
TGCGCCAGCAAAATCACCCGGGAACCTACCGGGGAGCTGTTTTTT CASKITREPTGELFF . TRBV5-1 . TRBJ2-2
TGTGCCACCAGTGCCGGCGAAAGGAACACCGGGGAGCTGTTTTTT CATSAGERNTGELFF . TRBV24-1 . TRBJ2-2
TGTGCCAGCAGTTTAGCGAGGTACTCTGGAAACACCATATATTTT CASSLARYSGNTIYF . TRBV12-3/TRBV12-4 . TRBJ1-3
TGCAGCGTTGAACGGGACTCCGGGTGGACAGATACGCAGTATTTT CSVERDSGWTDTQYF . TRBV29-1 . TRBJ2-3
TGTGCCAGCAGACGCAGCGGGGACAGCTCCTACGAGCAGTACTTC CASRRSGDSSYEQYF . TRBV6-2/TRBV6-3 . TRBJ2-7
TGTGCCAGCAGTTTAAACCAACCGTATGACACCGGGGAGCTGTTTTTT CASSLNQPYDTGELFF . TRBV27 . TRBJ2-2
TGTGCCAGCAGCTTAGTCCGGCTAGCGGGGGGGGAGGATGAGCAGTTCTTC CASSLVRLAGGEDEQFF few TRBV7-2 TRBD2 TRBJ2-1
TGTGCCAGCAGCCTCCAGGACAGCGGTGAGCAGTTCTTC CASSLQDSGEQFF few TRBV7-2 . TRBJ2-1
TGTGCCAGCAGCCAAGATTTAGGGGGGGGCCGGTTCGGCACAGATACGCAGTATTTT CASSQDLGGGRFGTDTQYF once TRBV4-2 . TRBJ2-3
TGTGCCAGCAGTCCCTCGGGACTAGCGGGGACCTACGAGCAGTACTTC CASSPSGLAGTYEQYF few TRBV28 TRBD2 TRBJ2-7
TGCGCCAGCAGCTTGGAAGGGGAAGGTTACAATGAGCAGTTCTTC CASSLEGEGYNEQFF . TRBV5-1 . TRBJ2-1
TGCGCCAGCAGCCCGGACAGGGGTCAGGGGGCCGGGGAGCTGTTTTTT CASSPDRGQGAGELFF many TRBV5-1 TRBD1 TRBJ2-2
TGTGCCAGCAGTTCATCGCCAGGGGGAACTGAAGCTTTCTTT CASSSSPGGTEAFF many TRBV27 TRBD1 TRBJ1-1
TGCAGCGTTGCTCAGGGAAGGCCCTACGAGCAGTACTTC CSVAQGRPYEQYF . TRBV29-1 . TRBJ2-7
TGCAGCGCTAAGGGACAGGCAGAACGTAATGAAGCTTTCTTT CSAKGQAERNEAFF . TRBV29-1 TRBD1 TRBJ1-1
TGTGCCAGCGGAACTAGTTCGGCCGGGGAGCTGTTTTTT CASGTSSAGELFF . TRBV6-4 . TRBJ2-2
TGTGCCAGCAGCCAAGGACCGAGAAGGAACACTGAAGCTTTCTTT CASSQGPRRNTEAFF once TRBV7-9 . TRBJ1-1
TGTGCCAGCAGCCGGGAACACTACTCCTACGAGCAGTACTTC CASSREHYSYEQYF few TRBV7-8 . TRBJ2-7
TGTGCCAGCAGCTTGAGGACAGGGGCCCCCTACGAGCAGTACTTC CASSLRTGAPYEQYF few TRBV5-5 TRBD1 TRBJ2-7
TGTGCCAGCAGGGAGGACTCGTTTACCGGGGAGCTGTTTTTT CASREDSFTGELFF once TRBV6-1 . TRBJ2-2
TGCAGCGTTAGTTGGGCTAGCGGGGAGACCCAGTACTTC CSVSWASGETQYF . TRBV29-1 TRBD2 TRBJ2-5